The rows below give T cell receptor beta chains drawn from one sample of a study of early T cells in non-severe SARS-CoV-2 infection. TCRdb re-called the 5' RACE reads through MiXCR, storing one row per CDR3 protein. The sample contains some 66,000 distinct CDR3 sequences, around 13% of which appear only once. The specimen was whole blood. These receptors were taken from an adult who was a healthcare worker with PCR-confirmed SARS-CoV-2 infection or an uninfected control (not recorded which). Both conserved end residues are part of each CDR3. Each record gives: V gene, clone size, D gene, J gene, CDR3 protein. D genes are given only for firm matches. Rows give clone size only sometimes, using once, few, many, or a class for an expanded clone.

V gene: TRBV5-1
clone size: many
D gene: TRBD2
J gene: TRBJ2-3
CDR3 protein: CASSRAGERTDTQYF

V gene: TRBV3-1
clone size: few
D gene: -
J gene: TRBJ2-5
CDR3 protein: CASSYRIQETQYF

V gene: TRBV12-3/TRBV12-4
clone size: few
D gene: TRBD2
J gene: TRBJ2-7
CDR3 protein: CASSPSGGYGEQYF

V gene: TRBV7-9
clone size: -
D gene: TRBD2
J gene: TRBJ2-3
CDR3 protein: CASSSRGGLAGTDTQYF

V gene: TRBV20-1
clone size: many
D gene: -
J gene: TRBJ2-1
CDR3 protein: CSARAAAEWGYNEQFF

V gene: TRBV3-2
clone size: -
D gene: -
J gene: TRBJ2-5
CDR3 protein: CASITVGETQYF

V gene: TRBV6-2/TRBV6-3
clone size: many
D gene: TRBD1
J gene: TRBJ1-2
CDR3 protein: CASSYSDRVAYTF

V gene: TRBV27
clone size: few
D gene: -
J gene: TRBJ2-7
CDR3 protein: CASIPRPGTFVYEQYF

V gene: TRBV28
clone size: few
D gene: -
J gene: TRBJ2-7
CDR3 protein: CASSSSSEGYYEQYF

V gene: TRBV29-1
clone size: -
D gene: TRBD2
J gene: TRBJ2-7
CDR3 protein: CSVVPGTSGYEQYF

V gene: TRBV6-2/TRBV6-3
clone size: many
D gene: TRBD2
J gene: TRBJ2-1
CDR3 protein: CASSISGSSYNEQFF

V gene: TRBV20-1
clone size: many
D gene: -
J gene: TRBJ2-1
CDR3 protein: CSAKPNWDYNEQFF

V gene: TRBV11-2
clone size: -
D gene: -
J gene: TRBJ2-7
CDR3 protein: CASSPDRYEQYF

V gene: TRBV19
clone size: many
D gene: -
J gene: TRBJ2-3
CDR3 protein: CASSTERSTDTQYF

V gene: TRBV20-1
clone size: many
D gene: -
J gene: TRBJ1-3
CDR3 protein: CSAHADSGNTIYF

V gene: TRBV12-3/TRBV12-4
clone size: few
D gene: -
J gene: TRBJ1-5
CDR3 protein: CASSFGGSSQHF

V gene: TRBV29-1
clone size: -
D gene: -
J gene: TRBJ2-2
CDR3 protein: CSVDKLRGGELFF

V gene: TRBV28
clone size: many
D gene: -
J gene: TRBJ2-5
CDR3 protein: CASLSTLQETQYF

V gene: TRBV4-1
clone size: few
D gene: -
J gene: TRBJ1-2
CDR3 protein: CASSQVGWFYGYTF

V gene: TRBV20-1
clone size: many
D gene: -
J gene: TRBJ2-7
CDR3 protein: CSHPGISYEQYF

V gene: TRBV19
clone size: few
D gene: TRBD2
J gene: TRBJ2-2
CDR3 protein: CASRRGTSGNLGGTGELFF

V gene: TRBV28
clone size: few
D gene: TRBD1
J gene: TRBJ1-2
CDR3 protein: CASSLLRAGQGADGYTF

V gene: TRBV11-2
clone size: -
D gene: TRBD2
J gene: TRBJ2-3
CDR3 protein: CASSLAGGHDTDTQYF

V gene: TRBV12-3/TRBV12-4
clone size: -
D gene: -
J gene: TRBJ2-3
CDR3 protein: CASSQSWADTQYF

V gene: TRBV7-2
clone size: many
D gene: -
J gene: TRBJ1-1
CDR3 protein: CASSFSTLSNTEAFF

V gene: TRBV29-1
clone size: few
D gene: TRBD1
J gene: TRBJ2-2
CDR3 protein: CSVRPGTANTGELFF

V gene: TRBV28
clone size: few
D gene: TRBD1
J gene: TRBJ1-5
CDR3 protein: CASSLPGTGPNQPQHF

V gene: TRBV6-6
clone size: many
D gene: TRBD2
J gene: TRBJ2-1
CDR3 protein: CASSPRTSGRNNEQFF

V gene: TRBV7-2
clone size: few
D gene: -
J gene: TRBJ2-5
CDR3 protein: CASSLEVVGETQYF

V gene: TRBV20-1
clone size: -
D gene: -
J gene: TRBJ2-7
CDR3 protein: CSATGTETYEQYF

V gene: TRBV6-2/TRBV6-3
clone size: many
D gene: -
J gene: TRBJ1-1
CDR3 protein: CASSYRGGTEAFF

V gene: TRBV12-5
clone size: many
D gene: -
J gene: TRBJ1-2
CDR3 protein: CASGLWAGNGYTF

V gene: TRBV10-3
clone size: many
D gene: -
J gene: TRBJ2-7
CDR3 protein: CAISPPPEQYF

V gene: TRBV6-2/TRBV6-3
clone size: many
D gene: -
J gene: TRBJ1-5
CDR3 protein: CASSRDTYQPQHF

V gene: TRBV11-2
clone size: few
D gene: -
J gene: TRBJ2-1
CDR3 protein: CASSFREGEQFF

V gene: TRBV19
clone size: many
D gene: -
J gene: TRBJ1-5
CDR3 protein: CASSTDTTNQPQHF

V gene: TRBV20-1
clone size: many
D gene: TRBD2
J gene: TRBJ2-1
CDR3 protein: CSARAGGNYNEQFF

V gene: TRBV5-6
clone size: few
D gene: -
J gene: TRBJ2-7
CDR3 protein: CASSLGQIYEQYF

V gene: TRBV29-1
clone size: few
D gene: -
J gene: TRBJ1-1
CDR3 protein: CSVGLAGAYTEAFF

V gene: TRBV11-2
clone size: -
D gene: TRBD1
J gene: TRBJ2-7
CDR3 protein: CASSTSGTGGYEQYF

V gene: TRBV20-1
clone size: few
D gene: TRBD1
J gene: TRBJ1-2
CDR3 protein: CSARAPTGNNYGYTF